Presented here are 4 T cell receptor beta chains from one specimen sequenced in a study of blood T cell repertoires in COVID-19. The data were produced by immunoSEQ multiplex PCR, yet TCRdb's version contains in-frame clones alone and is incomplete. The profile shows some 190,000 clones, about 85% of them singletons. The sequencing input was peripheral blood. Receptors originate from a person in their 70s with COVID-19, enrolled during active disease.

The rearrangement uses TRBV7-2 and TRBJ2-3; D possibly corresponds to TRBD2 (6 bases). CDR1 SGHTA and CDR2 FQGNSA come from the germline V gene. The length of the CDR3 is 16 residues. V lost 4 bases, J lost 4 bases, and 18 bases lay in between. CDR3 in amino acids: CASSYAPTSRPDTQYF. CDR3 coding DNA: TGTGCCAGCAGCTACGCCCCGACTAGTAGGCCAGATACGCAGTATTTT.

The chain has TRBV7-3 and TRBJ1-1, with D possibly being TRBD1 (5 bases). V lost 3 bases and J 5 bases, leaving 16 bases between the germline ends. CDR3 length: 15 residues. The germline V gene has CDR1 SGHTA and CDR2 FQGTGA. The CDR3 loop reads CASSFKAGSTTEAFF. The CDR3, as DNA: TGTGCCAGCAGCTTTAAGGCAGGGTCTACGACTGAAGCTTTCTTT.

On this clone itself: Other DNA sequences within the sample encode an identical CDR3. The rearrangement joins TRBV12-3 or TRBV12-4 to TRBJ2-2, with D possibly being TRBD2 (6 bases). The CDR3 length is 13 residues. With 3 bases removed from V and 4 bases from J, the gap between germline ends came to 6 bases. CDR3 nucleotides: TGTGCCAGCAGTTTGGGGGGCACCGGGGAGCTGTTTTTT. This encodes CASSLGGTGELFF.

The chain is built from TRBV4-1 and TRBJ1-2; 8 bases agree with TRBD1. The V gene end was trimmed by 1 base and the J gene end by 7 bases; junction bases not matched to a gene: 2. This CDR3 region has 13 residues. Germline lookup yields CDR1 MGHRA and CDR2 YSYEKL. Written as DNA, the CDR3 is TGCGCCAGCAGCCAAGGGACAGGGTCTGGCTACACCTTC. Translation: CASSQGTGSGYTF.